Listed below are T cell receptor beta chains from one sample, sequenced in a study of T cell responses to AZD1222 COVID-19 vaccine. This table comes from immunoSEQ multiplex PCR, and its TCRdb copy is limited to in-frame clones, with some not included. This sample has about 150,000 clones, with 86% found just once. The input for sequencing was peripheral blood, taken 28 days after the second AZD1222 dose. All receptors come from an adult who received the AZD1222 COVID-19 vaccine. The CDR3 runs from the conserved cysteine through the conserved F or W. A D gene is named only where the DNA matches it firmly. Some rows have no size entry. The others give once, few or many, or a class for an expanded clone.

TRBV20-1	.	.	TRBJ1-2	TGCAGTGCTCGCCATTTCTCCGGCTACACCTTC	CSARHFSGYTF
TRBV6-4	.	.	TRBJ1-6	TGTGCCAGCAGTGAGGACAGTTATAATTCACCCCTCCACTTT	CASSEDSYNSPLHF
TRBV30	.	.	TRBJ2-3	TGTGCCTGGAGTGTACTACGGGAGCTCACAGATACGCAGTATTTT	CAWSVLRELTDTQYF
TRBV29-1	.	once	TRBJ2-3	TGCAGCGTTGGAAGGGGCACAGATACGCAGTATTTT	CSVGRGTDTQYF
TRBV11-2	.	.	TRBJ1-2	TGTGCCAGCAGCTTGGGGGGCGGCTACACCTTC	CASSLGGGYTF
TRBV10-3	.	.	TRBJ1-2	TGTGCCATCAGTGAGTCGACTCGAGGGGTGGCTAACTATGGCTACACCTTC	CAISESTRGVANYGYTF
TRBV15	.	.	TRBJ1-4	TGTGCCTCCCAAAACAAAGACCGCGCAACTAATGAAAAACTGTTTTTT	CASQNKDRATNEKLFF
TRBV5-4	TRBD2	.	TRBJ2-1	TGTGCCAGCAGCTCCGAGCGGGAGGGCCGGAGTGAGCAGTTCTTC	CASSSEREGRSEQFF
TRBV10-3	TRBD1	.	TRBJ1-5	TGTGCCACCCGACAGGGGGACGTCAATCAGCCCCAGCATTTT	CATRQGDVNQPQHF
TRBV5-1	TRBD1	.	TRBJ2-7	TGCGCCAGCAGCTTGGTGGACAGGGGATCCTACGAGCAGTACTTC	CASSLVDRGSYEQYF
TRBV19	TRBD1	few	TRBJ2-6	TGTGCCAGTAGGCCTGGACAGGGGGTTTCTGGGGCCAACGTCCTGACTTTC	CASRPGQGVSGANVLTF
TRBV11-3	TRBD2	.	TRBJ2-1	TGTGCCAGCAGCTTAAGCGGGGCGTTCGACAATGAGCAGTTCTTC	CASSLSGAFDNEQFF
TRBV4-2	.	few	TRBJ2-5	TGTGCCAGCAGCCAAGGCCCACAAGAGACCCAGTACTTC	CASSQGPQETQYF
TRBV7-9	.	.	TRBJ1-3	TGTGCCAGCAGCTTAGATCGAAACACCATATATTTT	CASSLDRNTIYF
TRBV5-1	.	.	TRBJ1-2	TGCGCCAGCAGCTTAACAGCTAACTATGGCTACACCTTC	CASSLTANYGYTF
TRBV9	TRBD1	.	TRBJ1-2	TGTGCCAGCAGCGTCCGGACAGGGGGTGGTGGCTACACCTTC	CASSVRTGGGGYTF
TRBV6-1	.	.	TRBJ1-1	TGTGCCAGCAGTGAAGGGCGGCAGGGACGGGCTTTCTTT	CASSEGRQGRAFF
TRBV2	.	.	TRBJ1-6	TGTGCCAGCAGTGAATTGGGGGGCCCAGGAGGGTCACCCCTCCACTTT	CASSELGGPGGSPLHF
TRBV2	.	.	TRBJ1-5	TGTGCCAGCAGGGGCGACGGATACAATCAGCCCCAGCATTTT	CASRGDGYNQPQHF
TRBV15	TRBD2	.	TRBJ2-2	TGTGCCACCAGCAGGCCCTTCGTTTTAGCGGGAGCTGTCGGGGAGCTGTTTTTT	CATSRPFVLAGAVGELFF